Listed here are 23 T cell receptor beta chains from one sample, sequenced in a study of OX40 agonist ivuxolimab in advanced cancers. Data came from immunoSEQ multiplex PCR; TCRdb stores just in-frame clones and leaves some out. Here the sample spans tens of thousands of clones, about 91% being singletons. The input for sequencing was CD4+ or CD8+ T cells sorted from blood, taken in a trial of the OX40 agonist ivuxolimab. The source of these receptors is an adult with an advanced solid tumor such as melanoma, head and neck, liver or kidney cancer.

The chain carries TRBV6-5 and TRBJ2-7; D not certain. Trimming shortened V by 8 bases and J by 2 bases, and 7 bases separated the two germline ends. Germline-derived CDR1 and CDR2 are MNHEY and SVGAGI. This CDR3 is built from 11 residues. The CDR3 is CASEFAYEQYF. The CDR3 DNA sequence: TGTGCCAGCGAGTTCGCCTACGAGCAGTACTTC.

This clone was observed once. This chain links TRBV10-3 with TRBJ2-6; D remains unclear. V was clipped by 4 bases and J by 3 bases, with 1 base between them. CDR1 is ENHRY, CDR2 SYGVKD, per germline. The CDR3 is made up of 12 amino acids. The CDR3 reads CAISGGANVLTF. For the CDR3, the DNA is TGTGCCATCAGTGGTGGGGCCAACGTCCTGACTTTC.

V gene TRBV14 combines with J gene TRBJ2-5, with 9 bases matching TRBD2. Germline lookup yields CDR1 SGHDN and CDR2 FVKESK. V gave up 5 bases and J gave up 7 bases; unmatched junction bases: 2. This CDR3 spans 12 amino acids. CDR3 sequence reads: CASSSSGRTQYF. The CDR3 DNA sequence: TGTGCCAGCAGCAGTAGCGGGAGGACCCAGTACTTC.

The rearrangement links TRBV7-3 to TRBJ2-3, with D unresolved. CDR3 length: 14 residues. With 2 bases removed from V and 1 base from J, the gap between germline ends came to 7 bases. Germline CDR1 is SGHTA and CDR2 is FQGTGA. The CDR3 nucleotides are TGTGCCAGCAGCTTATCTGGGGGCACAGATACGCAGTATTTT. It encodes CASSLSGGTDTQYF.

This clone has a handful of counts. The chain combines TRBV10-2 with TRBJ2-3, with 10 bases lining up with TRBD2. This CDR3 region has 14 residues. Germline CDR1 WSHSY, CDR2 SAAADI. After removal of 6 bases from V and 5 bases from J, the junction contained 5 bases not matched to a gene. Written as DNA, the CDR3 is TGCGCCAGCAGGCGGCGACTAGCGGGAGATACGCAGTATTTT. As protein: CASRRRLAGDTQYF.

The rearrangement links TRBV5-1 to TRBJ2-1; 13 bases fit TRBD2. Germline V gene lookup returns CDR1 SGHRS and CDR2 YFSETQ. J was trimmed by 3 bases and V by 3 bases; bases with no gene match: 9. The CDR3 runs 18 residues. The chain's CDR3 is CASSSRGTSGTNYNEQFF. The CDR3 DNA follows: TGCGCCAGCAGCTCTCGTGGGACTAGCGGGACAAACTACAATGAGCAGTTCTTC.

This chain uses TRBV30 with TRBJ2-5; no clear D. V lost 1 base and J lost 5, with 8 bases in between. The CDR3 sequence is 12 residues long. Germline values: CDR1 GTSNPN, CDR2 SVGIG (reference sequence). DNA of the CDR3: TGTGCCTGGAGTGCCCTCCGGGAGACCCAGTACTTC. This gives the protein CAWSALRETQYF. Drawing the rest from reference TRBV30 and TRBJ2-5, the complete variable domain is SQTIHQWPATLVQPVGSPLSLECTVEGTSNPNLYWYRQAAGRGLQLLFYSVGIGQISSEVPQNLSASRPQDRQFILSSKKLLLSDSGFYLCAWSALRETQYFGPGTRLLVL.

This chain uses TRBV30 with TRBJ2-7; TRBD1 matches 9 bases. Germline V CDR1 and CDR2: GTSNPN, SVGIG (reference sequence). The CDR3 runs to 17 residues. Trimming removed 3 bases from V and 6 bases from J; junction bases left unmatched: 18. CDR3 sequence: CAWSRHYPGQGDSEQYF. The CDR3 coding sequence is TGTGCCTGGAGCAGACACTATCCGGGACAGGGTGACTCCGAGCAGTACTTC. The full variable domain, in which reference TRBV30 and TRBJ2-7 provide the parts outside the CDR3, is SQTIHQWPATLVQPVGSPLSLECTVEGTSNPNLYWYRQAAGRGLQLLFYSVGIGQISSEVPQNLSASRPQDRQFILSSKKLLLSDSGFYLCAWSRHYPGQGDSEQYFGPGTRLTVT.

The rearrangement joins TRBV11-2 to TRBJ2-7; maybe TRBD1 (6 bases). Between the trimmed V and J ends, which lost 8 bases and 0 bases, there was a span of 8 bases. The germline gives CDR1 SGHAT, CDR2 FQNNGV. CDR3 length: 12 residues. DNA for the CDR3: TGTGCCAGCCGGACAGACTCCTACGAGCAGTACTTC. It codes for CASRTDSYEQYF.

This chain joins TRBV28 and TRBJ2-7; the D call may be TRBD1 or TRBD2 (6 bases each). The CDR3 covers 15 residues. V was pared by 6 bases and J by 6 bases, with 21 bases between. The V gene's germline CDR1 is MDHEN and CDR2 SYDVKM. The CDR3 DNA reads TGTGCCAGCAGCCTTAGAGGGGGGAATCCGGGCGAGCAGTACTTC. Translation: CASSLRGGNPGEQYF.

The gene calls are TRBV7-2 and TRBJ2-1; D unclear. The CDR3 runs to 11 residues. Deletions cut 5 bases from V and 3 bases from J, with 2 bases between. Germline lookup yields CDR1 SGHTA and CDR2 FQGNSA. The DNA of the CDR3 is TGTGCCAGCAGCAACTACAATGAGCAGTTCTTC. Its translation: CASSNYNEQFF.

V usage is TRBV6-6 and J usage is TRBJ1-5; D gene ambiguous. This CDR3 contains 14 residues. Germline CDR1 and CDR2: MNHNY and SVGAGI (reference sequence). With 6 bases removed from V and 0 bases from J, the gap between germline ends came to 9 bases. The CDR3 protein is CASSSHYSNQPQHF. CDR3 coding DNA: TGTGCCAGCAGCTCCCATTATAGCAATCAGCCCCAGCATTTT.

The J gene is TRBJ2-3, the V gene TRBV10-3, with TRBD2 identical over 11 bases. V lost 4 bases and J lost 0; bases outside the gene matches: 3. This CDR3 is built from 16 residues. Germline CDR1 ENHRY, CDR2 SYGVKD. The CDR3 sequence is CAISVGLAASTDTQYF. The CDR3 DNA is TGTGCCATCAGTGTGGGACTAGCGGCTAGCACAGATACGCAGTATTTT.

V is TRBV7-8 and J is TRBJ2-5, with TRBD1 matching 8 bases. Germline V lookup: CDR1 SGHVS, CDR2 FQNEAQ. J gave up 5 bases and V 1 base, and 9 bases lay outside the gene matches. The CDR3 length is 16 residues. The CDR3 DNA follows: TGTGCCAGCAGCTTAGGCAGGGGGCGCGGGGTGGAGACCCAGTACTTC. Its translation is CASSLGRGRGVETQYF. Complete variable domain (other parts from reference TRBV7-8 and TRBJ2-5): GAGVSQSPRYKVAKRGQDVALRCDPISGHVSLFWYQQALGQGPEFLTYFQNEAQLDKSGLPSDRFFAERPEGSVSTLKIQRTQQEDSAVYLCASSLGRGRGVETQYFGPGTRLLVL.

V gene TRBV7-9 combines with J gene TRBJ1-4; TRBD1 matches at 8 bases. The CDR3 is 14 residues long. The junction had 0 bases not matched to a gene; V was cut back by 1 base and J by 5 bases. Germline V gene sequence: CDR1 SEHNR, CDR2 FQNEAQ (reference sequence). DNA of the CDR3: TGTGCCAGCAGCTTAGGACAGGGGAATGAAAAACTGTTTTTT. This encodes CASSLGQGNEKLFF.

This chain uses TRBV5-8 with TRBJ2-7; D ambiguous. The CDR3 has 15 residues. Germline lookup yields CDR1 SGHTS and CDR2 YDEGEE. V was pared by 4 bases and J by 2 bases, with 16 bases between. For the CDR3, the DNA is TGTGCCAGCAGCCGCGGACGGACCGTAGCCTACGAGCAGTACTTC. Its translation is CASSRGRTVAYEQYF.

V usage is TRBV5-8 and J usage is TRBJ1-2, with D perhaps matching TRBD1 (6 bases). V was cut by 5 bases and J by 5 bases, with 13 bases left in between. CDR3 length: 13 residues. Germline CDR1 is SGHTS and CDR2 is YDEGEE. The CDR3 sequence is CASRSTGRYGYTF. The CDR3 DNA follows: TGTGCCAGCAGGTCCACAGGGCGATATGGCTACACCTTC.

This sequence joins TRBV7-9 and TRBJ2-7; D gene uncertain. The V gene lost 2 bases and the J gene lost 7 bases, with 9 bases spanning the gap. This CDR3 is 12 amino acids long. Germline V lookup: CDR1 SEHNR, CDR2 FQNEAQ (reference sequence). The CDR3 DNA follows: TGTGCCAGCAGCTTATTAGTGGGGGAGCAGTACTTC. Its protein product is CASSLLVGEQYF.

The chain carries TRBV19 and TRBJ1-4, with TRBD1 identical over 9 bases. Germline assignment: CDR1 LNHDA and CDR2 SQIVND (reference sequence). The CDR3 runs 15 residues. The V segment lost 1 base and the J segment 7 bases; nucleotides outside the gene matches: 4. The CDR3, as DNA: TGTGCCAGTAGTATAGGAGGACAGGGGTCTGAAAAACTGTTTTTT. Translating gives CASSIGGQGSEKLFF.

This chain joins TRBV6-1 and TRBJ2-1, with a possible D match to TRBD1 (7 bases). The CDR3 totals 12 residues. The germline gives CDR1 MNHNS, CDR2 SASEGT. Trimming took 8 bases from V and 7 from J, leaving 12 bases between them. The CDR3 loop is CASRAGQNEQFF. CDR3 coding DNA: TGTGCCAGCCGGGCGGGACAGAATGAGCAGTTCTTC.

V and J are TRBV25-1 and TRBJ2-1, with D possibly being TRBD1 or TRBD2 (5 bases each). CDR3 length: 17 residues. Trimming shortened V by 4 bases and J by 2 bases, and 18 bases separated the two germline ends. The germline V gene encodes CDR1 MGHDK and CDR2 SYGVNS. CDR3 sequence (DNA): TGTGCCAGCAGTGCCCCGCCCGGGACCGAGACCTACAATGAGCAGTTCTTC. Residues: CASSAPPGTETYNEQFF.

The V gene is TRBV28, the J gene TRBJ2-7; the D is unclear. From germline, CDR1 is MDHEN and CDR2 SYDVKM. This CDR3 has 13 amino acids. With 6 bases removed from V and 0 bases from J, the gap between germline ends came to 9 bases. CDR3 residues: CASRDGSSYEQYF. In DNA form, the CDR3 reads TGTGCCAGCAGGGACGGTAGCTCCTACGAGCAGTACTTC. Looking up the rest from reference TRBV28 and TRBJ2-7 gives the full variable domain: DVKVTQSSRYLVKRTGEKVFLECVQDMDHENMFWYRQDPGLGLRLIYFSYDVKMKEKGDIPEGYSVSREKKERFSLILESASTNQTSMYLCASRDGSSYEQYFGPGTRLTVT.

The J gene is TRBJ2-3, the V gene TRBV7-3, with 8 positions matching TRBD2. The CDR3 is 15 residues long. The germline gives CDR1 SGHTA, CDR2 FQGTGA. V gave up 5 bases and J gave up 0 bases; unmatched junction bases: 4. The CDR3, as DNA: TGTGCCAGCAGCATCAGCGGGGGAAGCACAGATACGCAGTATTTT. Encoded protein: CASSISGGSTDTQYF.